These T cell receptor beta chains were read from a single sample in a study of blood T cells in healthy people across ages. TCRdb redid the calling of the 5' RACE reads with MiXCR, one entry per CDR3 protein. The table lists around 1.5 million distinct CDR3 sequences, about 40% of them singletons. The sequencing sample was made of blood. The source is a woman under 30 in good health. CDR3s include the opening cysteine and the closing phenylalanine or tryptophan. D genes are given only for firm matches. Some rows mark clone size as missing; the rest say once, few, many or name a class of expanded clone.

NA	TRBV2	TRBJ2-3	NA	TGTGCCAGCGGAGTGAGTAGCACAGATACGCAGTATTTT	CASGVSSTDTQYF
NA	TRBV6-6	TRBJ2-2	few	TGTGCCAGCAGTTACTCGAGAGGTGGCGGGGAGCTGTTTTTT	CASSYSRGGGELFF
NA	TRBV12-3/TRBV12-4	TRBJ2-5	NA	TGTGCCAGCACCCAATCCAAACGGGGGACCCTTGAGAGGGAGACCCAGTACTTC	CASTQSKRGTLERETQYF
NA	TRBV4-1	TRBJ2-7	many	TGCGCCAGCAGCCAAGAGAGTGTGAGCTACGAGCAGTACTTC	CASSQESVSYEQYF
TRBD2	TRBV7-2	TRBJ2-7	NA	TGTGCCAGCAGTCTATCGGTGGGACTAGCGGGAGAGCAGTACTTC	CASSLSVGLAGEQYF
NA	TRBV30	TRBJ2-1	NA	TGTGCCTGGAGTAGCGGCAGTATCCGGGCAAATGAGCAGTTCTTC	CAWSSGSIRANEQFF
NA	TRBV7-2	TRBJ1-2	few	TGTGCCAGCAGCTTAGAGGGTACGGCGCTAAGCGGCTACACCTTC	CASSLEGTALSGYTF
TRBD2	TRBV5-1	TRBJ2-4	few	TGCGCCAGCAGCTTGGGGCTAGCGGGAGGGCCAGTAACCAAAAACATTCAGTACTTC	CASSLGLAGGPVTKNIQYF
NA	TRBV4-1	TRBJ1-5	NA	TGCGCCAGCAGCCGGTCAGGGTGGCAGCCCAATCAGCCCCAGCATTTT	CASSRSGWQPNQPQHF
NA	TRBV10-2	TRBJ2-7	few	TGCGCCAGCAGTGAAGGTAGCCGGGTATACGAGCAGTACTTC	CASSEGSRVYEQYF
NA	TRBV7-9	TRBJ2-1	once	TGTGCCAGCATCCTCCAAAGTGGTGAGCAGTTCTTC	CASILQSGEQFF
NA	TRBV6-1	TRBJ2-1	once	TGTGCCAGCAGCAACAATGCAGGGTGGGAGCAGTTCTTC	CASSNNAGWEQFF
NA	TRBV29-1	TRBJ2-1	NA	TGCAGCGTTGATAACGAGCAGTTCTTC	CSVDNEQFF
NA	TRBV15	TRBJ2-5	NA	TGTGCCACCAGCATAAGGAGACAGAACCAAGAGACCCAGTACTTC	CATSIRRQNQETQYF
NA	TRBV6-6	TRBJ2-7	NA	TGTGCCAGCAGTTACTCTGATAGCTTCTACGAGCAGTACTTC	CASSYSDSFYEQYF
TRBD1	TRBV5-1	TRBJ2-7	many	TGCGCCAGCAGCTTGGAGGGACAGTCCTACGAGCAGTACTTC	CASSLEGQSYEQYF
NA	TRBV20-1	TRBJ1-2	NA	TGCAGTGCTAACCGTGCAGGGGTCTATGGCCACACCTTC	CSANRAGVYGHTF
NA	TRBV2	TRBJ2-3	NA	TGTGCCAGCAGTAATATGGGAGGCACAGATACGCAGTATTTT	CASSNMGGTDTQYF
TRBD1	TRBV30	TRBJ1-2	NA	TGTGCCTGGAGTGAGATCCGGGACAGGGTCGTCGGAAACTATGGCTACACCTTC	CAWSEIRDRVVGNYGYTF
NA	TRBV12-3/TRBV12-4	TRBJ2-5	NA	TGTGCCAGCAGTCCAGACGTAGGCCTCGTGGGGACCCAGTACTTC	CASSPDVGLVGTQYF
NA	TRBV2	TRBJ2-1	few	TGTGCCAGCAGTGTGGGGGTGGTAAATGAGCAGTTCTTC	CASSVGVVNEQFF